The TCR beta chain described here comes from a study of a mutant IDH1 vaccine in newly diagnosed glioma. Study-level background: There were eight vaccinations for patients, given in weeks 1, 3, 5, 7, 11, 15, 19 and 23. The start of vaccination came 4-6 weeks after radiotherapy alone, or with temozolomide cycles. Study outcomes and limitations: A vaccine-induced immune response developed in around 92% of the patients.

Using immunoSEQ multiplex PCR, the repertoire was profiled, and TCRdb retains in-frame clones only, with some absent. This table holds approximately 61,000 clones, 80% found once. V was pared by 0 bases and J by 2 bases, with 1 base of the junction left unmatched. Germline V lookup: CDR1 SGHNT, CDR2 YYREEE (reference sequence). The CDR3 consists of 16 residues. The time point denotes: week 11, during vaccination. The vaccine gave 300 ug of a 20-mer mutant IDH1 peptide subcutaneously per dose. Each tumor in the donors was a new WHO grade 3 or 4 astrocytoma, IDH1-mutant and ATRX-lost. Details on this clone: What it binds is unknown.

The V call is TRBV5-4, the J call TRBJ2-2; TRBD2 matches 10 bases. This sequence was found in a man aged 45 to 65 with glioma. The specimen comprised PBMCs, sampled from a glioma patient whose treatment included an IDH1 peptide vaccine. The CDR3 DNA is TGTGCCAGCAGCTTGGGGACTAGCGGCAACACCGGGGAGCTGTTTTTT. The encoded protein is CASSLGTSGNTGELFF.